A single sample gave rise to the 19 T cell receptor beta chains below, sequenced in a study of T cells in Graves' hyperthyroidism and ophthalmopathy. There were TCR beta CDR3 regions amplified from RNA transcripts. First-round RT-PCR of the TCR CDR3 relied on the HTBI primer set. One entry per CDR3 protein results from TCRdb running MiXCR on the multiplex PCR reads. The table shows hundreds of thousands of distinct CDR3 sequences, with roughly 17% occurring only once. The sequenced material came from blood. The receptors originated from a woman aged 30 to 39 with Graves' hyperthyroidism.

With respect to this clonotype: Given a much more abundant clone one base away, this may be a read error. The DNA of the CDR3 is TGTGCCAGCTCAGGACAGGTTAATCAGCCCCAGCATTTT. Translated: CASSGQVNQPQHF. The V gene is TRBV18, the J gene TRBJ1-5, with 7 positions matching TRBD1. CDR3 length: 13 residues. V shed 5 bases and J 4 bases; nucleotides not matched to a gene: 2. Germline V gives CDR1 KGHSH, CDR2 LQKENI.

CDR3 DNA: TGTGCCAGTAGTACGTACCCCGGGACAGATCAGCCCCAGCATTTT. Translated, it gives CASSTYPGTDQPQHF. This chain links TRBV27 with TRBJ1-5, with 7 bases that match TRBD1. J gave up 5 bases and V 9 bases, and 13 bases lay outside the gene matches. The CDR3 has 15 residues. CDR1 and CDR2 (germline): MNHEY, SMNVEV (reference sequence).

This clonotype has a handful of counts. This rearrangement joins TRBV12-3 or TRBV12-4 to TRBJ1-6, with a weak D call TRBD1 (5 bases). Trimming left V 6 bases short and J 10 bases short, with 7 bases between. CDR3 length equals 11 residues. The CDR3 sequence: CASRGGSPLHF. In DNA, the CDR3 is TGTGCCAGCAGGGGGGGATCACCCCTCCACTTT.

In its sample, this clonotype was seen a few times. V and J are TRBV20-1 and TRBJ2-7, with 10 bases that match TRBD1. CDR1 is DFQATT and CDR2 is SNEGSKA in the germline V gene (reference sequence). Losses at the gene ends were 3 bases for V and 5 bases for J; bases not matched to a gene: 10. The CDR3 consists of 15 residues. CDR3 in amino acids: CSARPRDRGGHEQYF. As DNA, the CDR3 is TGCAGTGCTAGGCCTCGGGACAGGGGAGGCCACGAGCAGTACTTC.

This clonotype was observed at least ten times. The V and J genes are TRBV7-8 and TRBJ2-7; maybe TRBD2 (6 bases). Per the germline V gene, CDR1 is SGHVS and CDR2 is FQNEAQ. CDR3 size: 14 residues. Deletions cut 2 bases from V and 2 bases from J, with 10 bases between. CDR3 in amino acids: CASSLSASAYEQYF. DNA for the CDR3: TGTGCCAGCAGCTTATCGGCTAGCGCCTACGAGCAGTACTTC.

At least ten counts were recorded for this clonotype. The V and J genes are TRBV6-5 and TRBJ2-7; D ambiguous. From germline, CDR1 is MNHEY and CDR2 SVGAGI. This CDR3 has 16 amino acids. The V and J ends lost 2 bases and 2 bases respectively, with 16 bases between them. Here the CDR3 reads CASSYPPAEPTYEQYF. CDR3 bases: TGTGCCAGCAGTTACCCTCCCGCCGAACCAACCTACGAGCAGTACTTC.

At least ten counts were recorded for this clonotype. V usage is TRBV2 and J usage is TRBJ2-3, with D perhaps matching TRBD1 (5 bases). The CDR3 is 12 amino acids. V shed 8 bases and J shed 3 bases, with 9 bases lying between them. The germline CDR1 and CDR2 sequences are SNHLY and FYNNEI. CDR3 nucleotides: TGTGCCAGCGCCCCAGGGACAGATACGCAGTATTTT. Protein: CASAPGTDTQYF.

This clonotype has only a few counts. One base away lies a much larger clone, so this may be a sequencing read error. The V call is TRBV6-1, the J call TRBJ2-7, with D perhaps TRBD1 (5 bases). The V gene lost 2 bases and the J gene lost 6 bases, with 17 bases spanning the gap. The germline V gene encodes CDR1 MNHNS and CDR2 SASEGT. The CDR3 length is 15 residues. CDR3 DNA: TGTGCCAGCAGTGAATGGGGCCACGGACCCTGCGAGCAGTACTTC. Encoded protein: CASSEWGHGPCEQYF.

In this sample, this clonotype turned up a few times. The chain carries TRBV12-3 or TRBV12-4 and TRBJ1-4; D perhaps matches TRBD1 (5 bases). Trimming left V 5 bases short and J 3 bases short, with 16 bases between. This CDR3 is built from 16 residues. The CDR3 loop reads CASSHHRQFANEKLFF. The CDR3 DNA follows: TGTGCCAGCAGTCACCACAGACAGTTCGCTAATGAAAAACTGTTTTTT.

The rearrangement joins TRBV19 to TRBJ1-1; D gene unclear. Germline CDR1 LNHDA, CDR2 SQIVND (reference sequence). The CDR3 has 14 amino acids. The V end lost 5 bases, the J end lost 6 bases, and 16 bases lay between the germline ends. CDR3 loop: CASSLVVTTAEAFF. The DNA of the CDR3 is TGTGCCAGTAGTTTGGTGGTTACAACAGCTGAAGCTTTCTTT. Based on the CDR3 plus reference TRBV19 and TRBJ1-1, the full variable domain is DGGITQSPKYLFRKEGQNVTLSCEQNLNHDAMYWYRQDPGQGLRLIYYSQIVNDFQKGDIAEGYSVSREKKESFPLTVTSAQKNPTAFYLCASSLVVTTAEAFFGQGTRLTVV.

This sequence joins TRBV7-9 and TRBJ1-3; 8 bases agree with TRBD1. V dropped 5 bases and J dropped 6; count of bases not matched to a gene: 9. This CDR3 has 15 amino acids. Germline V CDR1 and CDR2: SEHNR, FQNEAQ (reference sequence). The CDR3 loop reads CASSPGTGRENTIYF. CDR3 coding DNA: TGTGCCAGCAGCCCCGGGACAGGCCGAGAAAACACCATATATTTT.

This chain joins TRBV24-1 and TRBJ2-7; a possible D gene is TRBD2 (5 bases). CDR1 and CDR2 (germline): KGHDR, SFDVKD. Trimming cost V 2 bases and J 0 bases, with 13 bases left between them. CDR3 length equals 16 residues. The CDR3 loop reads CATSDSGGATSYEQYF. CDR3 sequence (DNA): TGTGCCACCAGTGATTCTGGAGGTGCAACCTCCTACGAGCAGTACTTC.

The chain couples TRBV27 to TRBJ1-2; D is possibly TRBD1 (5 bases). Germline CDR1 MNHEY, CDR2 SMNVEV (reference sequence). V shed 6 bases and J shed 3 bases, with 14 bases lying between them. The CDR3 totals 14 residues. In nucleotides, the CDR3 is TGTGCCAGCAGCCCAACCGACAGACACTATGGCTACACCTTC. This encodes CASSPTDRHYGYTF.

This clonotype was recorded many times. The chain has TRBV28 and TRBJ2-1; 10 bases fit TRBD2. J lost 10 bases, V lost 4 bases, and 10 bases had no gene match. The CDR3 contains 15 residues. Germline values: CDR1 MDHEN, CDR2 SYDVKM. The DNA for the CDR3 is TGTGCCAGCAGTTCCCGGACTAGCGGTCTCTGGGAGCAGTTCTTC. Translation gives CASSSRTSGLWEQFF.

This chain uses TRBV19 with TRBJ2-1; a possible D gene is TRBD1 (7 bases). Trimming removed 6 bases at V and 4 bases at J, with 13 bases between. The CDR3 consists of 14 residues. Germline loops: CDR1 LNHDA, CDR2 SQIVND (reference sequence). CDR3 sequence (DNA): TGTGCCAGTAGCAGGGGGGAGATATACAATGAGCAGTTCTTC. Translation: CASSRGEIYNEQFF.

Turning to this clonotype: Sequence at one end of the junction differs from germline and may be a read error. V is TRBV3-1 and J is TRBJ2-7; D unresolved. CDR3 size: 12 residues. CDR1 LGHDT and CDR2 YNNKEL come from the germline V gene (reference sequence). Here the CDR3 DNA reads TGTGCCAGCAGCCAGGTCTCCTACGAGCAGCACTTC. Its translation: CASSQVSYEQHF.

The V and J genes are TRBV3-1 and TRBJ1-2, with D perhaps TRBD1 (6 bases). There are 14 residues in the CDR3. V lost 1 base and J 4 bases, leaving 10 bases between the germline ends. The germline gives CDR1 LGHDT, CDR2 YNNKEL (reference sequence). The DNA of the CDR3 is TGTGCCAGCAGCCAAGTAGACAGGATCTATGGCTACACCTTC. Amino acids: CASSQVDRIYGYTF.

This clonotype was seen many times. The gene calls are TRBV12-3 or TRBV12-4 and TRBJ2-1, with TRBD2 identical over 7 bases. Trimming cost V 4 bases and J 9 bases; bases outside gene matches: 6. This CDR3 has 13 amino acids. The CDR3, as DNA: TGTGCCAGCAGTTCCGCTAGCGGTGGTGAGCAGTTCTTC. It yields the protein CASSSASGGEQFF.

Regarding this clonotype: Just one base apart from a much larger clone, this may be a read error. The gene calls are TRBV12-3 or TRBV12-4 and TRBJ2-7, with D unclear. The CDR3 totals 12 residues. Deletions cut 0 bases from V and 6 bases from J, with 6 bases between. The CDR3 spells CASSLADREQYF. The CDR3, as DNA: TGTGCCAGCAGTTTAGCCGATCGCGAGCAGTACTTC.